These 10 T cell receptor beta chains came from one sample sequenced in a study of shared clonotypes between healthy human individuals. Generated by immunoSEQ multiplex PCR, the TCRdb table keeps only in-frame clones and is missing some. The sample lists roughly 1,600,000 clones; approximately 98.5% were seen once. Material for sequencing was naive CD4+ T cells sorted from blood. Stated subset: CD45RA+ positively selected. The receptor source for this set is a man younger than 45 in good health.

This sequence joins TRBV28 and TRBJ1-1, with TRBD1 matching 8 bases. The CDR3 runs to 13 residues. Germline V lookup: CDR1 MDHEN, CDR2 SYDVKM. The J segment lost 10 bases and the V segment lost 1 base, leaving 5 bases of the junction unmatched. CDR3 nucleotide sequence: TGTGCCAGCAGTTTATCCCTCGGACAGGGAGCTTTCTTT. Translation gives CASSLSLGQGAFF.

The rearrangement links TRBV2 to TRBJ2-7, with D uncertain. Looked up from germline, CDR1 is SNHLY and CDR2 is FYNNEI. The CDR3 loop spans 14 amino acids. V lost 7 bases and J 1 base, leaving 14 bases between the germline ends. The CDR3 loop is CASTAEVLSYEQYF. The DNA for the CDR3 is TGTGCCAGCACCGCCGAGGTCTTATCCTACGAGCAGTACTTC.

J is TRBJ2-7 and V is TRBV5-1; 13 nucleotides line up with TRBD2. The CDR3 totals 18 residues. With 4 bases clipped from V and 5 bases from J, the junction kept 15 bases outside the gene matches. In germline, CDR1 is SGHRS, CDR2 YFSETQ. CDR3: CASSPGTSGNSLHHEQYF. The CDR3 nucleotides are TGCGCCAGCAGCCCTGGGACTAGCGGGAACTCACTCCATCACGAGCAGTACTTC.

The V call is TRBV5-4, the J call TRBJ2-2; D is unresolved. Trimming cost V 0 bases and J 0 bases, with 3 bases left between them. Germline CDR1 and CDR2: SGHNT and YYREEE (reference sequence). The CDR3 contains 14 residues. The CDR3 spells CASSLDPNTGELFF. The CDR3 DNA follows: TGTGCCAGCAGCTTGGACCCGAACACCGGGGAGCTGTTTTTT.

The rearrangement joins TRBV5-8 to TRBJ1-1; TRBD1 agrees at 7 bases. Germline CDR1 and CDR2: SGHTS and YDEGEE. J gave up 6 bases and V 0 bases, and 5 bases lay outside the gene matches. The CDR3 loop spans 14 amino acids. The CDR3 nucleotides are TGTGCCAGCAGCTTGGGACAGGGTTTCGCTGAAGCTTTCTTT. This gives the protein CASSLGQGFAEAFF.

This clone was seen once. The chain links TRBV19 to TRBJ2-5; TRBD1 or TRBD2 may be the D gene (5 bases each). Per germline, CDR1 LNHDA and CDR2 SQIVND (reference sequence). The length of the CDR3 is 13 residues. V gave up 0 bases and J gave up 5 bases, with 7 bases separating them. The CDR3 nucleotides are TGTGCCAGTAGTATAGAGAGGGGCGAGACCCAGTACTTC. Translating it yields CASSIERGETQYF. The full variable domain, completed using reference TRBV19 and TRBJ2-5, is DGGITQSPKYLFRKEGQNVTLSCEQNLNHDAMYWYRQDPGQGLRLIYYSQIVNDFQKGDIAEGYSVSREKKESFPLTVTSAQKNPTAFYLCASSIERGETQYFGPGTRLLVL.

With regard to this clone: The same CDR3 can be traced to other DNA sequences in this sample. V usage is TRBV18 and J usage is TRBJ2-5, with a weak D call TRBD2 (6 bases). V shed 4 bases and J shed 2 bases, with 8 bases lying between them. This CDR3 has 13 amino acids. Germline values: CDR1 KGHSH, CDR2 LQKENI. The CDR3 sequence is CASSRDLQETQYF. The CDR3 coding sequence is TGTGCCAGCTCACGGGACTTGCAAGAGACCCAGTACTTC.

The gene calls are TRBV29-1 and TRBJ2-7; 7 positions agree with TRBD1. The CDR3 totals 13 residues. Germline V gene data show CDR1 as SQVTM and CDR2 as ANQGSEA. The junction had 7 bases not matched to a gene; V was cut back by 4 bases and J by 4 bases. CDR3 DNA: TGCAGCGTTGCGACAGGGAACCCTTACGAGCAGTACTTC. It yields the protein CSVATGNPYEQYF.

This CDR3 reads CASSLETGVNGYTF. The CDR3 coding sequence is TGCGCCAGCAGCTTGGAGACAGGGGTTAATGGCTACACCTTC. J is TRBJ1-2 and V is TRBV5-1; 8 bases match TRBD1. V was pared by 0 bases and J by 6 bases, with 4 bases of the junction left unmatched. The V gene's germline CDR1 is SGHRS and CDR2 YFSETQ. The CDR3 has 14 residues.

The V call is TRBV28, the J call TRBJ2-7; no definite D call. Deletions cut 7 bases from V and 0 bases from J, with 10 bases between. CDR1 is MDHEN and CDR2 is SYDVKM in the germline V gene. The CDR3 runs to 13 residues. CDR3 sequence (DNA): TGTGCCAGCAACTATCCATTCTCCTACGAGCAGTACTTC. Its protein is CASNYPFSYEQYF.